This TCR beta chain originates from a study of human T cells and chemical hapten exposure. Background on the study: The study patch tested 0.01% DPC on the upper back and read results at 6 days.

MiXCR, applied by TCRdb to the RACE reads, yields one record per CDR3 protein. The sample shows 250,000 or so distinct CDR3 sequences, approximately 8.4% of them seen only once. The CDR3 totals 16 residues. Germline CDR1 is MNHNY and CDR2 is SVGAGI (reference sequence). Trimming removed 2 bases from V and 1 base from J, with 14 bases in between. Time point defined: pre-sensitization, week 0. This sample's treatment: therapeutic diphenylcyclopropenone sensitization with weekly scalp DPC. Material: whole blood, obtained in connection with sensitization to the hapten diphenylcyclopropenone (DPC). The chain carries TRBV6-6 and TRBJ2-5; D may be TRBD1 or TRBD2 (5 bases each). This sequence was found in a woman between 40 and 50 years old with alopecia areata. Some clones in this sample may be carry-over from other donors' samples. CDR3 nucleotide sequence: TGTGCCAGCAGTTACAACAGGCGAGGGGTCCAAGAGACCCAGTACTTC. Protein: CASSYNRRGVQETQYF.